These 18 T cell receptor beta chains were all obtained from the same sample, sequenced in a study of cytotoxic CD8 clonotypes in ibrutinib-treated CLL. Profiled with immunoSEQ multiplex PCR; TCRdb holds only in-frame clones, not every one. The sample includes 68,000 or so clones, around 65% of them seen just once. The sample was PBMCs, taken after 12 months of ibrutinib treatment. The receptor source for this set is a human donor with chronic lymphocytic leukemia.

There are a few counts of this clone. The J gene is TRBJ2-3, the V gene TRBV6-5, with D maybe TRBD2 (6 bases). Germline-derived CDR1 and CDR2 are MNHEY and SVGAGI. The ends were cut back, 6 bases at V and 9 bases at J, with 13 bases in the middle. The CDR3 spans 12 residues. Written as DNA, the CDR3 is TGTGCCAGCAGACGTCCCCGGGGGACGCAGTATTTT. This codes for CASRRPRGTQYF.

This clone was counted between two and nine times. The chain joins TRBV18 to TRBJ1-1; D call uncertain. Germline V gene data show CDR1 as KGHSH and CDR2 as LQKENI. The CDR3 runs to 14 residues. The germline V and J ends were trimmed by 3 bases and 5 bases, with 13 bases remaining between them. The CDR3 loop is CASSPFDLRTEAFF. The CDR3, as DNA: TGTGCCAGCTCACCTTTTGACCTCCGGACTGAAGCTTTCTTT. The full variable domain, its missing parts supplied by reference TRBV18 and TRBJ1-1, is NAGVMQNPRHLVRRRGQEARLRCSPMKGHSHVYWYRQLPEEGLKFMVYLQKENIIDESGMPKERFSAEFPKEGPSILRIQQVVRGDSAAYFCASSPFDLRTEAFFGQGTRLTVV.

This chain uses TRBV6-5 with TRBJ2-7, with D tentatively TRBD1 (5 bases). CDR3 size: 14 residues. Deletions cut 5 bases from V and 4 bases from J, with 15 bases between. CDR1 and CDR2 from the germline V gene are MNHEY and SVGAGI. In DNA, the CDR3 is TGTGCCAGCAGTCAAGGTAGGGGCCCATACGAGCAGTACTTC. It yields the protein CASSQGRGPYEQYF.

The chain employs TRBV4-3 and TRBJ1-4; the D is unclear. This CDR3 region has 17 residues. Per the germline V gene, CDR1 is LGHNA and CDR2 is YSLEER. V shed 1 base and J shed 0 bases, with 12 bases lying between them. In DNA, the CDR3 is TGCGCCAGCAGCCAAGTAGCCGGGTTCGCAACTAATGAAAAACTGTTTTTT. It yields the protein CASSQVAGFATNEKLFF.

The genes are TRBV10-3 and TRBJ2-3; D is possibly TRBD2 (6 bases). Looked up from germline, CDR1 is ENHRY and CDR2 is SYGVKD. This CDR3 has 14 residues. The V gene lost 8 bases and the J gene lost 4 bases, with 16 bases spanning the gap. The CDR3 here is CAIQGQGGSDTQYF. The DNA of the CDR3 is TGTGCCATCCAAGGGCAGGGAGGTTCAGATACGCAGTATTTT.

This clone came up a few times. The J gene is TRBJ2-7, the V gene TRBV19; D is perhaps TRBD2 (6 bases). This CDR3 has 14 residues. Germline CDR1 is LNHDA and CDR2 is SQIVND (reference sequence). Trimming shortened V by 1 base and J by 4 bases, and 11 bases separated the two germline ends. In DNA, the CDR3 is TGTGCCAGTAGTATAGGCGGGGACGTATACGAGCAGTACTTC. Translating it yields CASSIGGDVYEQYF.

V usage is TRBV11-2 and J usage is TRBJ1-5, with 11 bases matching TRBD1. CDR1 and CDR2 from the germline V gene are SGHAT and FQNNGV. The CDR3 runs to 15 residues. The V and J ends lost 5 bases and 5 bases, in that order; junction bases with no gene match: 5. The CDR3, as DNA: TGTGCCAGCAGCGGAGGACAGGGGGCGGATCAGCCCCAGCATTTT. Its translation: CASSGGQGADQPQHF.

This sequence joins TRBV7-9 and TRBJ2-1; no definite D call. This CDR3 is built from 12 residues. The V gene lost 4 bases and the J gene lost 4 bases, with 5 bases spanning the gap. The germline gives CDR1 SEHNR, CDR2 FQNEAQ (reference sequence). The CDR3 here is CASSSRYNEQFF. For the CDR3, the DNA is TGTGCCAGCAGCTCTCGTTACAATGAGCAGTTCTTC.

This clone was counted between two and nine times. The rearrangement links TRBV19 to TRBJ1-2; D is undetermined. CDR3 size: 13 residues. The germline V gene has CDR1 LNHDA and CDR2 SQIVND (reference sequence). V dropped 2 bases and J dropped 5 bases, with 9 bases sitting between them. The CDR3 reads CASSIMAEYGYTF. The CDR3 bases are TGTGCCAGTAGTATAATGGCCGAGTATGGCTACACCTTC.

V and J are TRBV18 and TRBJ1-2, with a weak D call TRBD1 (5 bases). Trimming removed 3 bases from V and 4 bases from J, with 18 bases in between. This CDR3 spans 16 amino acids. The germline gives CDR1 KGHSH, CDR2 LQKENI. CDR3 nucleotides: TGTGCCAGCTCACCCCCATGGGGCCAAACAGTCTATGGCTACACCTTC. It specifies CASSPPWGQTVYGYTF.

The rearrangement joins TRBV9 to TRBJ2-7; 10 bases map to TRBD1. J lost 6 bases, V lost 5 bases, and 8 bases had no gene match. CDR1 is SGDLS and CDR2 is YYNGEE in the germline V gene. This CDR3 has 14 residues. CDR3 loop: CASSDTGTGVEQYF. CDR3 DNA sequence: TGTGCCAGCAGTGATACCGGGACAGGGGTCGAGCAGTACTTC. Supplemented by reference TRBV9 and TRBJ2-7, the full variable domain reads DSGVTQTPKHLITATGQRVTLRCSPRSGDLSVYWYQQSLDQGLQFLIQYYNGEERAKGNILERFSAQQFPDLHSELNLSSLELGDSALYFCASSDTGTGVEQYFGPGTRLTVT.

CDR3 region: CASSLEVDRKTQYF. The CDR3, as DNA: TGTGCCAGCAGCTTAGAGGTGGACAGAAAGACCCAGTACTTC. The chain uses TRBV7-2 and TRBJ2-5, with a tentative D call TRBD1 (6 bases). V gave up 1 base and J gave up 6 bases, with 12 bases separating them. The CDR3 runs 14 residues. Germline V gives CDR1 SGHTA, CDR2 FQGNSA. Full variable domain (missing parts from reference TRBV7-2 and TRBJ2-5): GAGVSQSPSNKVTEKGKDVELRCDPISGHTALYWYRQSLGQGLEFLIYFQGNSAPDKSGLPSDRFSAERTGGSVSTLTIQRTQQEDSAVYLCASSLEVDRKTQYFGPGTRLLVL.

This clone was found once. The chain couples TRBV9 to TRBJ1-3; 7 bases are shared with TRBD1. This CDR3 contains 14 residues. After removal of 5 bases from V and 0 bases from J, the junction contained 2 bases not matched to a gene. CDR1 and CDR2 (germline): SGDLS, YYNGEE. CDR3 DNA: TGTGCCAGCAGGGGACAGAGCTCTGGAAACACCATATATTTT. Translated, it gives CASRGQSSGNTIYF.

The CDR3 loop is CASSLGGGLSGDTQYF. The CDR3 DNA sequence: TGTGCCAGCAGCCTCGGGGGGGGCCTCTCGGGAGATACGCAGTATTTT. The chain recombines TRBV11-3 with TRBJ2-3; 8 positions match TRBD2. V lost 5 bases, J lost 5 bases, and 12 bases stayed unmatched. CDR1 and CDR2 (germline): SGHNT, YENEEA. The CDR3 extends over 16 amino acids.

This clone was seen only a few times. V gene TRBV29-1 combines with J gene TRBJ2-1; 8 nucleotides agree with TRBD1. The ends lost 7 bases at V and 2 bases at J; junction bases unmatched: 4. The CDR3 is 13 residues long. Germline V lookup: CDR1 SQVTM, CDR2 ANQGSEA. The CDR3 is CSAGTGPYNEQFF. DNA for the CDR3: TGCAGCGCGGGGACAGGCCCCTACAATGAGCAGTTCTTC.

The chain combines TRBV6-1 with TRBJ2-7; D is tentatively TRBD1 or TRBD2 (5 bases each). V lost 4 bases, J lost 2 bases, and 18 bases lay in between. Germline lookup yields CDR1 MNHNS and CDR2 SASEGT. The length of the CDR3 is 16 residues. CDR3 region: CASSAAGTATAYEQYF. The CDR3 DNA is TGTGCCAGCAGTGCAGCCGGGACCGCGACTGCCTACGAGCAGTACTTC.

This chain joins TRBV11-2 and TRBJ1-1, with no clear D. The CDR3 is made up of 14 amino acids. The V gene's germline CDR1 is SGHAT and CDR2 FQNNGV. The germline V and J ends were trimmed by 0 bases and 1 base, with 6 bases remaining between them. The CDR3 is CASSLDGKNTEAFF. The DNA of the CDR3 is TGTGCCAGCAGCTTAGATGGCAAGAACACTGAAGCTTTCTTT.

This chain uses TRBV15 with TRBJ2-1; D ambiguous. Per germline, CDR1 LNHNV and CDR2 YYDKDF (reference sequence). This CDR3 contains 16 residues. V was clipped by 0 bases and J by 0 bases, with 9 bases between them. CDR3 in amino acids: CATSRDSSSSYNEQFF. In DNA, the CDR3 is TGTGCCACCAGCAGAGATAGTTCCAGCTCCTACAATGAGCAGTTCTTC.